The clone carrying this T cell receptor (beta chain) has a handful of counts. The antigen is undetermined. The sample is drawn from a study of identical twins. Whole-study results and caveats: Invariant T cells like MAIT and iNKT could partly confound the zero-insertion analyses. Less excess twin sharing appeared in beta out-of-frame sequences.

TCRdb re-derived calls from the 5' RACE reads in MiXCR, one entry per CDR3 protein. The data contain approximately 230,000 distinct CDR3 sequences, 5.5% to 7.5% of them singletons. Donors uniformly comprised healthy Caucasians. These data were likewise used in another study, on T cells expressing NK-cell markers. This second study notes: Anti-gamma-delta TCR antibody use in several experiments restricted sorting to alpha-beta TCR T cells.

The origin of this receptor is a woman between 18 and 29 years old in good health. Sequencing was carried out using CD8+ T cells sorted from blood.

CDR3 residues: CASSPNVAGDPGEQYF. Here the CDR3 DNA reads TGTGCCAGCAGTCCAAATGTAGCGGGAGACCCGGGCGAGCAGTACTTC. The chain joins TRBV27 to TRBJ2-7; 9 nucleotides line up with TRBD2. Losses at the gene ends were 5 bases for V and 6 bases for J; bases not matched to a gene: 14. Germline V gene sequence: CDR1 MNHEY, CDR2 SMNVEV (reference sequence). CDR3 length equals 16 residues.